This T cell receptor (beta chain) was observed in a study of blood T cell repertoires in COVID-19. Whole-study context: There were acute and convalescent COVID-19 samples, and they came from the United States, Italy and Spain. PBMCs, B-cell-depleted T cells, or T cells provided the cDNA or gDNA that made up the material.

Authors' processing steps: Amplification with reference gene primers provided the estimates of nucleated cell counts. Clones were read by immunoSEQ multiplex PCR, and TCRdb kept only the in-frame ones, dropping some. That table furnishes V, J and clone size, whereas the DNA furnished D and trimming. The data show a few hundred thousand clones, with 88% seen just once and over 8% held by the top ten. Germline assignment: CDR1 SGHVS and CDR2 FQNEAQ. Germline trimming cut 2 bases from V and 8 bases from J; bases unmatched to any gene: 6. There are 15 residues in the CDR3. The origin of this receptor is a man between 18 and 35 years old with active or convalescent COVID-19. This chain links TRBV7-8 with TRBJ2-2; TRBD1 aligns across 9 bases. The sequenced sample was peripheral blood. The CDR3 DNA reads TGTGCCAGCAGCTTATCCGGGACAGGGTCAGGGGAGCTGTTTTTT. The encoded protein is CASSLSGTGSGELFF.